This T cell receptor beta chain derives from a study of T-cell reconstitution after alpha-beta-depleted transplantation in children. The CDR3 sequence is 15 residues long. Germline V gene data show CDR1 as KGHDR and CDR2 as SFDVKD. After removal of 4 bases from V and 5 bases from J, the junction contained 5 bases not matched to a gene. This clonotype was seen at least ten times. Unique molecular identifiers were used in preparing the TCRbeta library. TCRdb redid the calling of the PCR reads with MiXCR, one entry per CDR3 protein. The sample records 170,000 or so distinct CDR3 sequences, approximately 6.8% being singletons.

This material consisted of PBMCs from the stem cell graft donor, taken from the stem cell graft. The rearrangement links TRBV24-1 to TRBJ2-3; 10 nucleotides match TRBD1. This sequence was found in a human donor who donated a stem cell graft to a child with Wiskott-Aldrich syndrome. Here the CDR3 DNA reads TGTGCCACCAGTGACGGGACAGGGGTAAGAGATACGCAGTATTTT. It is translated as CATSDGTGVRDTQYF.